This T cell receptor (beta chain) was recovered during a study of technical replicates of blood from a handful of donors. Sequenced by immunoSEQ multiplex PCR; TCRdb stores in-frame clones only, minus some. The repertoire holds 75,000 to 95,000 clones, with around 93% as singletons. Germline V lookup: CDR1 SGHNT, CDR2 YENEEA. V lost 0 bases and J lost 2; bases outside the gene matches: 2. The CDR3 extends over 18 amino acids. Sequenced: T cells isolated from PBMCs. V is TRBV11-3 and J is TRBJ2-1; 15 nucleotides match TRBD2. The clonotype originates from a human donor in good health. The CDR3 here is CASSLDGLAGGPYNEQFF. The CDR3 DNA reads TGTGCCAGCAGCTTAGACGGACTAGCGGGGGGGCCCTACAATGAGCAGTTCTTC.